This T cell receptor beta chain was sequenced during a study of shared clonotypes between healthy human individuals. Sequencing was at deep level. The protocol was immunoSEQ multiplex PCR, while the TCRdb copy is restricted to in-frame clones and leaves out a portion. The sample shows approximately 1.5 million clones, around 98% of them seen only once. CDR1 is SGHKS and CDR2 is YYEKEE in the germline V gene (reference sequence). The CDR3 contains 16 residues. Trimming removed 0 bases at V and 6 bases at J, with 19 bases between. Study-wide results and limits: The authors sampled blood alone, and tissue repertoires likely differ. As a rule, naive subsets had a larger estimated richness than memory subsets.

On this clone itself: What it binds is not known.

Sequencing used naive CD4+ T cells sorted from blood. Subset of the sample: CD45RA+ positively selected. This chain joins TRBV5-5 and TRBJ2-7; tentative D call: TRBD1 (5 bases). The TCR comes from a man aged 25-45 years in good health. The CDR3 DNA sequence: TGTGCCAGCAGCTTGGAAGGCTGGCAGGGTGGGGTCGAGCAGTACTTC. Its protein is CASSLEGWQGGVEQYF.